The source of this T cell receptor beta chain is a study of preoperative IRX-2 immunotherapy in early breast cancer. Germline CDR1 is SGHTA and CDR2 is FQGNSA. This CDR3 is 15 amino acids long. V was pared by 3 bases and J by 2 bases, with 14 bases between. Some clones are missing from TCRdb's copy, which holds only in-frame ones; the method was immunoSEQ multiplex PCR. The sample records 25,000 to 30,000 clones, 90% being singletons. Treatment specified: preoperative locoregional IRX-2 cytokine immunotherapy. The receptor was derived from a human donor with breast cancer. This chain links TRBV7-2 with TRBJ2-7, with D perhaps being TRBD1 or TRBD2 (5 bases each). The specimen was obtained from a patient treated with IRX-2 immunotherapy. The CDR3 spells CASSFRDLEPYEQYF. CDR3 DNA: TGTGCCAGCAGCTTCAGGGACCTAGAACCCTACGAGCAGTACTTC.